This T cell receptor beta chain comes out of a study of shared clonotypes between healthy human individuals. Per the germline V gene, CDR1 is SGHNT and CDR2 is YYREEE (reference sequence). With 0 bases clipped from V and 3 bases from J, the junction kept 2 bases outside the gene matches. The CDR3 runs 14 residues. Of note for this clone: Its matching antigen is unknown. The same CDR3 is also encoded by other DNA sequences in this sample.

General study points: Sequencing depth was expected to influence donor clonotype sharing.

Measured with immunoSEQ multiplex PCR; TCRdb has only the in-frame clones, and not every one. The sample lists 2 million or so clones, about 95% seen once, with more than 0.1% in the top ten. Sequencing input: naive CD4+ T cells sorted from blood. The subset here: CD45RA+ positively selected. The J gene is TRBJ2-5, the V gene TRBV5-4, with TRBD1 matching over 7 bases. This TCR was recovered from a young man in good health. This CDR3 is CASSLGDREETQYF. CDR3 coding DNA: TGTGCCAGCAGCTTGGGAGACAGGGAAGAGACCCAGTACTTC.